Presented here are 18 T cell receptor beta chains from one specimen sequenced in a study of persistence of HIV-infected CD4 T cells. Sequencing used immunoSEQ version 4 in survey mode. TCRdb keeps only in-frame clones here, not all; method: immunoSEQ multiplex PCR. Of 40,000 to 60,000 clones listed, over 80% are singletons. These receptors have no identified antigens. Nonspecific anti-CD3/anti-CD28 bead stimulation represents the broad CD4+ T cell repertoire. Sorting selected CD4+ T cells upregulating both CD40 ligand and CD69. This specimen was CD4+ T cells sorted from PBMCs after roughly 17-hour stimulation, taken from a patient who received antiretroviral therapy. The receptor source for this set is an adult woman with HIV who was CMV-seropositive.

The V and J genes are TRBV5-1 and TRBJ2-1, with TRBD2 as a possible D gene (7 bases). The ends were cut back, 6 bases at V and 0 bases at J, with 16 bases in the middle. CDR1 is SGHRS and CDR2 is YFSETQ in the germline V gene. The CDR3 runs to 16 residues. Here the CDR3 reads CASNGGGLSSYNEQFF. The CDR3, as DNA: TGCGCCAGCAACGGCGGGGGCCTAAGCTCCTACAATGAGCAGTTCTTC.

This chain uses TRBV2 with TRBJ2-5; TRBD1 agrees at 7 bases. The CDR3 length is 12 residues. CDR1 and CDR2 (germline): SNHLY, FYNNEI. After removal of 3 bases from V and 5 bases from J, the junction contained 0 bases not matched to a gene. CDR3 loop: CASSDRGETQYF. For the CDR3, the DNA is TGTGCCAGCAGTGACAGGGGGGAGACCCAGTACTTC.

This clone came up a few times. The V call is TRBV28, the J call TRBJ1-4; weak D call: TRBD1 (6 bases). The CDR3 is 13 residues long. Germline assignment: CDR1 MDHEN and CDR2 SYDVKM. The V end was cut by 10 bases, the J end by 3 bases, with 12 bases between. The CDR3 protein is CATSGAANEKLFF. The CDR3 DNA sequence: TGTGCCACCTCGGGGGCAGCTAATGAAAAACTGTTTTTT. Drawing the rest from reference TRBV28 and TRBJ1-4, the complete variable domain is DVKVTQSSRYLVKRTGEKVFLECVQDMDHENMFWYRQDPGLGLRLIYFSYDVKMKEKGDIPEGYSVSREKKERFSLILESASTNQTSMYLCATSGAANEKLFFGSGTQLSVL.

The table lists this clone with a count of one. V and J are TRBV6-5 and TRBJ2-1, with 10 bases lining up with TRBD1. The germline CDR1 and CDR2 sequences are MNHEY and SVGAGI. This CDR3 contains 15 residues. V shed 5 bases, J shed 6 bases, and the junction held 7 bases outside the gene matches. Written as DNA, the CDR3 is TGTGCCAGCAGTCCGCGACAGGGGGCTATCAATGAGCAGTTCTTC. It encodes CASSPRQGAINEQFF.

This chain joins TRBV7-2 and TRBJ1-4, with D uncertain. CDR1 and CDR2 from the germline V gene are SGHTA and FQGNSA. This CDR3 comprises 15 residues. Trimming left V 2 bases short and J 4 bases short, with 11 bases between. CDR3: CASSLRQAYNEKLFF. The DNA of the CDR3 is TGTGCCAGCAGCTTAAGGCAGGCTTATAATGAAAAACTGTTTTTT.

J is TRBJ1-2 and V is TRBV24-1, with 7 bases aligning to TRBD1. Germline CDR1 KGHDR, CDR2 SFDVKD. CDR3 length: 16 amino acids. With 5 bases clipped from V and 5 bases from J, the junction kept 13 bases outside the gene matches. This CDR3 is CATSGQGRDRAYGYTF. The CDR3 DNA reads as TGTGCCACCAGTGGGCAAGGTCGGGACAGAGCATATGGCTACACCTTC.

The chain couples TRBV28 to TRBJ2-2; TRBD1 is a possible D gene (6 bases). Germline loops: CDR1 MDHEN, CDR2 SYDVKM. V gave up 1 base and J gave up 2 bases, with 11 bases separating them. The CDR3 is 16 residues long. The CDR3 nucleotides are TGTGCCAGCAGTTTATACAGGGACGGAAACACCGGGGAGCTGTTTTTT. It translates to CASSLYRDGNTGELFF. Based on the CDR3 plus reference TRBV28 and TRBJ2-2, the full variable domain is DVKVTQSSRYLVKRTGEKVFLECVQDMDHENMFWYRQDPGLGLRLIYFSYDVKMKEKGDIPEGYSVSREKKERFSLILESASTNQTSMYLCASSLYRDGNTGELFFGEGSRLTVL.

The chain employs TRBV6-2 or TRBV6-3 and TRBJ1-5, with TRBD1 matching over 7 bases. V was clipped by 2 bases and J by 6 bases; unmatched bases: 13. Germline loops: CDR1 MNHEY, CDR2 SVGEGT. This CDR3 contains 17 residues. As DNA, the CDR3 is TGTGCCAGCAGTTACGAGGGCTGGACAGGCCGTGCTCAGCCCCAGCATTTT. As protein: CASSYEGWTGRAQPQHF.

CDR3 residues: CASSGPGSYEQYF. CDR3 nucleotide sequence: TGCGCCAGCAGTGGTCCGGGATCCTACGAGCAGTACTTC. J is TRBJ2-7 and V is TRBV10-1; D might be TRBD2 (5 bases). The V gene's germline CDR1 is WNHNN and CDR2 SYGVQD (reference sequence). V was pared by 4 bases and J by 1 base, with 8 bases between. CDR3 length equals 13 residues.

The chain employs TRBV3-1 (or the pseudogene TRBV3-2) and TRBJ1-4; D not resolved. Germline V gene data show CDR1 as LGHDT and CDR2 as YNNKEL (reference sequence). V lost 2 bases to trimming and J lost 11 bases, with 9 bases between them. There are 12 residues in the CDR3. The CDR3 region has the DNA TGTGCCAGCAGCCAAAGCAACGGGAAACTGTTTTTT. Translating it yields CASSQSNGKLFF.

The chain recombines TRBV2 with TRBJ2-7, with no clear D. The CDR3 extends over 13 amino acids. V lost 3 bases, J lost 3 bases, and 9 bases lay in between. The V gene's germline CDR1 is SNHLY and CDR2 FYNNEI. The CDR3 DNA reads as TGTGCCAGCAGTGATATCTCGATCTACGAGCAGTACTTC. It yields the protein CASSDISIYEQYF.

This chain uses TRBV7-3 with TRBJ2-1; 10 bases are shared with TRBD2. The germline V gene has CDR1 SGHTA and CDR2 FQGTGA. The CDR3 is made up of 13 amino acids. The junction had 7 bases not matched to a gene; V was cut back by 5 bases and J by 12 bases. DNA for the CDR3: TGTGCCAGCAGCCTCGGGACTAGCGTACCGCAGTTCTTC. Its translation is CASSLGTSVPQFF.

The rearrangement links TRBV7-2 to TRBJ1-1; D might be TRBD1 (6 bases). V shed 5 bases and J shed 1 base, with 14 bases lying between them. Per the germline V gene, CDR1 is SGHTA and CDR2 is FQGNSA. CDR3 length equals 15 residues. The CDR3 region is CASSPRGGENTEAFF. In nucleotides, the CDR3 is TGTGCCAGCAGCCCTAGGGGGGGAGAGAACACTGAAGCTTTCTTT.

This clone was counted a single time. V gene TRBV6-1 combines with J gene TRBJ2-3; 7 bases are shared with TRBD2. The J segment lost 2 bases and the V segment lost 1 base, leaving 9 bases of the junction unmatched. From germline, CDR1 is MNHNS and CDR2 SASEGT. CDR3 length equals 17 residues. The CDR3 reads CASSEGALGGSTDTQYF. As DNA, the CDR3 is TGTGCCAGCAGTGAAGGGGCTTTGGGGGGGTCCACAGATACGCAGTATTTT.

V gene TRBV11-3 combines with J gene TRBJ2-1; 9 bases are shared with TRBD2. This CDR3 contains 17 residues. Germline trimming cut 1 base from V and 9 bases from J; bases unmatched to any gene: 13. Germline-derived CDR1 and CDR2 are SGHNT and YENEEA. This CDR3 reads CASSLGLGAGGAGEQFF. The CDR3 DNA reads TGTGCCAGCAGCTTAGGTTTGGGCGCGGGAGGGGCGGGTGAGCAGTTCTTC.

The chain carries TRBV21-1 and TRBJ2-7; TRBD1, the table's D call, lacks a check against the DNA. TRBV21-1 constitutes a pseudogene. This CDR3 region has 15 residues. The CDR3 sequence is CASSKAGQGDDEQYF. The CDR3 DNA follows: TGTGCCAGCAGCAAAGCGGGTCAGGGGGACGACGAGCAGTACTTC.

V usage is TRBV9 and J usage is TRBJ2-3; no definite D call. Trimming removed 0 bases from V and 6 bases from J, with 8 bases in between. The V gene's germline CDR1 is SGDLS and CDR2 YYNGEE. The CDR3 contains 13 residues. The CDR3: CASSVDLVDTQYF. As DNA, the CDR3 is TGTGCCAGCAGCGTAGATCTGGTGGATACGCAGTATTTT.

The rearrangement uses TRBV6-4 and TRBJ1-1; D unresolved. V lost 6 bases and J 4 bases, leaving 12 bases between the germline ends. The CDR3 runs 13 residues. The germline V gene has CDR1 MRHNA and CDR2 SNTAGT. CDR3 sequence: CASRPPGSTEAFF. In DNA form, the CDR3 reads TGTGCCAGCAGACCACCGGGGTCCACTGAAGCTTTCTTT.